The 27 T cell receptor beta chains presented below share a single source sample, sequenced in a study of cytomegalovirus exposure and HLA in healthy donors. Method: immunoSEQ multiplex PCR; TCRdb's copy keeps in-frame clones and lacks some. The data contain 200,000 to 250,000 clones, around 87% of them singletons. The specimen was PBMCs. These receptors were collected from a woman in her late teens or twenties in good health and CMV-seropositive.

The chain uses TRBV6-5 and TRBJ2-7; D is unresolved. Germline-derived CDR1 and CDR2 are MNHEY and SVGAGI. The CDR3 is 13 amino acids. The V end lost 11 bases, the J end lost 6 bases, and 20 bases lay between the germline ends. CDR3 in amino acids: CAAALAHMSEQYF. CDR3 DNA sequence: TGTGCCGCTGCGTTAGCCCATATGAGCGAGCAGTACTTC.

This rearrangement joins TRBV5-6 to TRBJ1-4; D possibly corresponds to TRBD1 (6 bases). V dropped 2 bases and J dropped 8 bases, with 13 bases sitting between them. The CDR3 contains 14 residues. CDR1 is SGHDT and CDR2 is YYEEEE in the germline V gene. The CDR3 bases are TGTGCCAGCAGCTTCCAGGGGTTAGGGGAAAAACTGTTTTTT. The encoded protein is CASSFQGLGEKLFF.

The chain couples TRBV11-2 to TRBJ2-3, with 9 nucleotides matching TRBD2. CDR3 length: 15 residues. Trimming removed 5 bases from V and 8 bases from J; junction bases left unmatched: 11. Looked up from germline, CDR1 is SGHAT and CDR2 is FQNNGV. The CDR3 is CASSRLAELRITQYF. The CDR3 region has the DNA TGTGCCAGCAGCAGACTAGCGGAGCTTCGAATTACGCAGTATTTT.

The chain combines TRBV6-1 with TRBJ2-7; TRBD2 agrees at 11 bases. The CDR3 extends over 13 amino acids. V shed 6 bases and J 6 bases; nucleotides not matched to a gene: 4. The germline V gene encodes CDR1 MNHNS and CDR2 SASEGT. CDR3 DNA sequence: TGTGCCAGCAGACTAGCGGGAGTACTCGAGCAGTACTTC. Protein sequence: CASRLAGVLEQYF.

The J gene is TRBJ1-2, the V gene TRBV7-2; unclear D gene. The V and J ends lost 0 bases and 5 bases respectively, with 7 bases between them. In germline, CDR1 is SGHTA, CDR2 FQGNSA. The CDR3 is made up of 13 amino acids. CDR3 protein: CASSLAFFYGYTF. Written as DNA, the CDR3 is TGTGCCAGCAGCTTAGCCTTTTTTTATGGCTACACCTTC.

This rearrangement joins TRBV28 to TRBJ2-7; TRBD1 agrees at 7 bases. The CDR3 runs 15 residues. V shed 3 bases and J 0 bases; nucleotides not matched to a gene: 5. Germline V gene lookup returns CDR1 MDHEN and CDR2 SYDVKM. The CDR3 coding sequence is TGTGCCAGCAGTTTCTCCGGGACAGACTCCTACGAGCAGTACTTC. Translation: CASSFSGTDSYEQYF.

This clone appeared a single time. The chain links TRBV9 to TRBJ2-1; the match to TRBD2 covers 7 bases. Germline assignment: CDR1 SGDLS and CDR2 YYNGEE. The CDR3 has 17 residues. V was clipped by 3 bases and J by 5 bases; unmatched bases: 14. CDR3 sequence: CASSEAGVLKGHNEQFF. DNA for the CDR3: TGTGCCAGCAGCGAGGCGGGAGTCTTAAAGGGTCACAATGAGCAGTTCTTC.

The rearrangement links TRBV28 to TRBJ1-2, with a tentative D call TRBD1 (5 bases). The CDR3 is 16 amino acids. With 1 base removed from V and 0 bases from J, the gap between germline ends came to 12 bases. Germline CDR1 is MDHEN and CDR2 is SYDVKM. The CDR3 protein is CASSLSATETNYGYTF. The CDR3 DNA is TGTGCCAGCAGTTTATCGGCGACAGAAACTAACTATGGCTACACCTTC.

The table lists this clone with a count of one. The gene calls are TRBV4-1 and TRBJ2-2, with TRBD2 identical over 15 bases. The CDR3 totals 17 residues. J lost 5 bases, V lost 5 bases, and 6 bases had no gene match. Per germline, CDR1 MGHRA and CDR2 YSYEKL. The CDR3 DNA is TGCGCCAGCAGCTCTTGGACTAGCGGGAGGGGGACCGGGGAGCTGTTTTTT. Translated: CASSSWTSGRGTGELFF.

Worth noting for this clone: Other DNA sequences in the sample encode the same CDR3. V is TRBV27 and J is TRBJ2-3; TRBD2 matches at 10 bases. J lost 5 bases, V lost 4 bases, and 3 bases had no gene match. Germline CDR1 reads MNHEY; CDR2 reads SMNVEV (reference sequence). The CDR3 length is 14 residues. The CDR3 here is CASSSRLAGDTQYF. The CDR3 DNA reads as TGTGCCAGCAGTTCTCGACTAGCGGGAGATACGCAGTATTTT.

There are a few counts of this clone. The chain couples TRBV15 to TRBJ1-5; D uncertain. The CDR3 sequence is 13 residues long. CDR1 LNHNV and CDR2 YYDKDF come from the germline V gene (reference sequence). Trimming took off 4 bases at V and 2 bases at J, with 6 bases between the two ends. The CDR3 DNA reads as TGTGCCACCAGCACGGGTGGCAATCAGCCCCAGCATTTT. This encodes CATSTGGNQPQHF.

This chain uses TRBV9 with TRBJ2-1, with D maybe TRBD2 (5 bases). Trimming left V 5 bases short and J 0 bases short, with 15 bases between. Germline V gene sequence: CDR1 SGDLS, CDR2 YYNGEE. This CDR3 spans 16 amino acids. The CDR3 DNA follows: TGTGCCAGCAGGGCAGACGGAGGAGACTCCTACAATGAGCAGTTCTTC. Protein product: CASRADGGDSYNEQFF.

The chain combines TRBV28 with TRBJ1-2; TRBD1 is a possible D gene (5 bases). Germline CDR1 is MDHEN and CDR2 is SYDVKM. The CDR3 length is 15 residues. Trimming pared 2 bases from V and 1 base from J, leaving 11 bases between. CDR3 nucleotides: TGTGCCAGCAGTTTACTTAGGGGAATTAACTATGGCTACACCTTC. Residues: CASSLLRGINYGYTF.

J is TRBJ1-5 and V is TRBV4-1; D call uncertain. CDR1 is MGHRA and CDR2 is YSYEKL in the germline V gene. Trimming shortened V by 0 bases and J by 7 bases, and 19 bases separated the two germline ends. The CDR3 totals 17 residues. The CDR3 region is CASSQEASVASGQPQHF. In DNA, the CDR3 is TGCGCCAGCAGCCAAGAGGCGAGTGTAGCAAGCGGACAGCCCCAGCATTTT.

This clone was seen only once. This sequence joins TRBV28 and TRBJ1-2, with TRBD1 as a possible D gene (6 bases). Trimming left V 3 bases short and J 4 bases short, with 18 bases between. The CDR3 consists of 16 residues. Germline CDR1 MDHEN, CDR2 SYDVKM. The CDR3 sequence: CASSFRGGQQIYGYTF. Here the CDR3 DNA reads TGTGCCAGCAGTTTTAGGGGGGGGCAACAAATCTATGGCTACACCTTC.

A single count supports this clone. The genes are TRBV4-1 and TRBJ2-1; D might be TRBD2 (6 bases). Trimming left V 4 bases short and J 5 bases short, with 18 bases between. The CDR3 contains 16 residues. Germline assignment: CDR1 MGHRA and CDR2 YSYEKL. The CDR3 nucleotides read TGCGCCAGCAGCCCCATGGTGGCGGGGCGCCACAATGAGCAGTTCTTC. The encoded protein is CASSPMVAGRHNEQFF.

Concerning this clone itself: This same CDR3 is encoded by further DNA sequences in the sample. The chain combines TRBV28 with TRBJ1-1, with unresolved D. The CDR3 loop spans 13 amino acids. Trimming cost V 5 bases and J 0 bases, with 7 bases left between them. Germline V gene lookup returns CDR1 MDHEN and CDR2 SYDVKM. CDR3 DNA: TGTGCCAGCAGTCCGGACTTGAACACTGAAGCTTTCTTT. The encoded protein is CASSPDLNTEAFF.

The J gene is TRBJ2-7, the V gene TRBV4-1, with D possibly matching TRBD1 (5 bases). Germline lookup yields CDR1 MGHRA and CDR2 YSYEKL. This CDR3 is built from 17 residues. V shed 0 bases and J shed 4 bases, with 19 bases lying between them. The CDR3 region has the DNA TGCGCCAGCAGCCAAGAGGGATTGGCGCAGGGAAGTTACGAGCAGTACTTC. Translation: CASSQEGLAQGSYEQYF.

The chain carries TRBV4-1 and TRBJ1-5; 8 nucleotides match TRBD1. V trimming: 5 bases; J trimming: 3 bases; junction bases outside the gene matches: 12. The CDR3 runs to 17 residues. Germline CDR1 reads MGHRA; CDR2 reads YSYEKL. CDR3 region: CASSARGQGGYNQPQHF. For the CDR3, the DNA is TGCGCCAGCAGCGCGAGAGGACAGGGAGGTTACAATCAGCCCCAGCATTTT.

The chain combines TRBV4-1 with TRBJ2-1; tentatively, D is TRBD1 (5 bases). This CDR3 is built from 18 residues. V lost 0 bases to trimming and J lost 5 bases, with 20 bases between them. Germline V lookup: CDR1 MGHRA, CDR2 YSYEKL. DNA for the CDR3: TGCGCCAGCAGCCAAGATCCCCCAGGGTCTGGAATCCACAATGAGCAGTTCTTC. It encodes CASSQDPPGSGIHNEQFF.

The J gene is TRBJ1-5, the V gene TRBV5-1; the match to TRBD1 covers 9 bases. The CDR3 has 18 amino acids. Germline trimming cut 2 bases from V and 5 bases from J; bases unmatched to any gene: 14. Germline V gene data show CDR1 as SGHRS and CDR2 as YFSETQ. As DNA, the CDR3 is TGCGCCAGCAGCTTAAGGGGACAGGGAACTCGCCACGATCAGCCCCAGCATTTT. Its translation: CASSLRGQGTRHDQPQHF.

This sequence joins TRBV25-1 and TRBJ2-1; 11 bases map to TRBD2. V shed 6 bases, J shed 12 bases, and the junction held 7 bases outside the gene matches. Germline V CDR1 and CDR2: MGHDK, SYGVNS. This CDR3 has 13 amino acids. For the CDR3, the DNA is TGTGCCAGCAGGGGACTAGCGGTTGGTCTGCAGTTCTTC. Translation gives CASRGLAVGLQFF.

The chain uses TRBV6-6 and TRBJ2-4; D is possibly TRBD1 (5 bases). From germline, CDR1 is MNHNY and CDR2 SVGAGI (reference sequence). V lost 2 bases, J lost 7 bases, and 15 bases lay in between. The CDR3 covers 15 residues. The CDR3 DNA sequence: TGTGCCAGCAGTTACGAGACAGCAGCCTCCAACATTCAGTACTTC. Translating gives CASSYETAASNIQYF.

The CDR3 coding sequence is TGCAGCGCTACCCGGTGGGGACAGGGGGATGGCTACACCTTC. It yields the protein CSATRWGQGDGYTF. The V gene is TRBV29-1, the J gene TRBJ1-2; 11 bases line up with TRBD1. The CDR3 runs 14 residues. The V gene end was trimmed by 7 bases and the J gene end by 6 bases; junction bases not matched to a gene: 10. CDR1 SQVTM and CDR2 ANQGSEA come from the germline V gene.

This rearrangement joins TRBV29-1 to TRBJ2-3; 7 positions agree with TRBD1. The CDR3 runs to 13 residues. Germline CDR1 reads SQVTM; CDR2 reads ANQGSEA. J lost 0 bases, V lost 7 bases, and 4 bases had no gene match. This CDR3 is CSATQGSTDTQYF. DNA of the CDR3: TGCAGCGCCACACAGGGGAGCACAGATACGCAGTATTTT.

The chain combines TRBV5-5 with TRBJ2-7; D is undetermined. Germline values: CDR1 SGHKS, CDR2 YYEKEE (reference sequence). CDR3 length: 12 residues. Trimming stripped 5 bases from V and 4 bases from J, with 10 bases between. CDR3 loop: CASSTSGYEQYF. CDR3 bases: TGTGCCAGCAGTACCTCGGGTTACGAGCAGTACTTC.

The genes are TRBV7-8 and TRBJ2-1; the match to TRBD2 covers 11 bases. This CDR3 spans 16 amino acids. Germline-derived CDR1 and CDR2 are SGHVS and FQNEAQ. Germline trimming cut 5 bases from V and 1 base from J; bases unmatched to any gene: 4. As DNA, the CDR3 is TGTGCCAGCAGCCTTAGACTAGCGGGATCCTACAATGAGCAGTTCTTC. It encodes CASSLRLAGSYNEQFF.